This paragraph covers one T cell receptor (beta chain) sequence. Its antigen remains unknown. Autoimmune disease history or systemic immunosuppression barred patients. The data were taken from a study of OX40 agonist ivuxolimab in advanced cancers. Study summary: Age averaged around 54 years (range roughly 20 to 90), and 82.7% were male. Partial responses occurred in three patients (one hepatocellular carcinoma, two cutaneous melanoma). Study-wide points: Blood T cells, both CD4+ and CD8+, expanded clonally by week 6 at 0.1 to 3.0 mg/kg.

Method: immunoSEQ multiplex PCR; TCRdb's copy keeps in-frame clones and lacks some. The data show over 40,000 clones, roughly 86% seen once. Germline V gene sequence: CDR1 SGHRS, CDR2 YFSETQ. Trimming cost V 4 bases and J 1 base, with 8 bases left between them. The CDR3 extends over 14 amino acids. The receptor comes from an adult with an advanced solid tumor such as melanoma, head and neck, liver or kidney cancer. This material consisted of CD4+ or CD8+ T cells sorted from blood, taken in a trial of the OX40 agonist ivuxolimab. V and J are TRBV5-1 and TRBJ2-2; D is undetermined. This CDR3 is CASSTNKNTGELFF. Written as DNA, the CDR3 is TGCGCCAGCAGCACAAACAAGAACACCGGGGAGCTGTTTTTT. The full variable domain, with the rest looked up from reference TRBV5-1 and TRBJ2-2, is KAGVTQTPRYLIKTRGQQVTLSCSPISGHRSVSWYQQTPGQGLQFLFEYFSETQRNKGNFPGRFSGRQFSNSRSEMNVSTLELGDSALYLCASSTNKNTGELFFGEGSRLTVL.